This T cell receptor (beta chain) was sequenced for a study of shared clonotypes between healthy human individuals. Sequenced by immunoSEQ multiplex PCR; TCRdb stores in-frame clones only, minus some. The sample shows some 2,500,000 clones, around 93% of them seen only once. The sample holds one count of this clone. All the donors were Caucasian adults who lived in Nashville, Tennessee. CDR1 MNHNS and CDR2 SASEGT come from the germline V gene. V dropped 2 bases and J dropped 7 bases, with 12 bases sitting between them. The CDR3 runs 13 residues. The TCR originated in a young man in good health. Some clones in this sample may be carry-over from other donors' samples. Sequencing was performed on naive CD4+ T cells from PBMCs. Subset denoted: CD45RA+ positively selected. V and J are TRBV6-1 and TRBJ2-7, with D perhaps TRBD2 (6 bases). CDR3 bases: TGTGCCAGCAGTGAACCAGCCGCGGGAGAGCAGTACTTC. Protein: CASSEPAAGEQYF.